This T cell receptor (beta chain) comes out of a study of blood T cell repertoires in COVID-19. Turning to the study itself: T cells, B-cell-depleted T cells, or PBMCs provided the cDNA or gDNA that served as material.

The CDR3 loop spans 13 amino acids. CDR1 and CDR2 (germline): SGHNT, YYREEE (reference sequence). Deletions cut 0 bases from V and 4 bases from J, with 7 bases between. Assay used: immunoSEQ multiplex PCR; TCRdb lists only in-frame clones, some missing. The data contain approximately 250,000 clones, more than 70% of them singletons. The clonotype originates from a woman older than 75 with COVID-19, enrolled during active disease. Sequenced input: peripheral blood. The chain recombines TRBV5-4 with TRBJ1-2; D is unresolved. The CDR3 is CASSLDSSYGYTF. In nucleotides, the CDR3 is TGTGCCAGCAGCTTGGACAGCTCCTATGGCTACACCTTC. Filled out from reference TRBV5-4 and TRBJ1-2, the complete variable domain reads ETGVTQSPTHLIKTRGQQVTLRCSSQSGHNTVSWYQQALGQGPQFIFQYYREEENGRGNFPPRFSGLQFPNYSSELNVNALELDDSALYLCASSLDSSYGYTFGSGTRLTVV.